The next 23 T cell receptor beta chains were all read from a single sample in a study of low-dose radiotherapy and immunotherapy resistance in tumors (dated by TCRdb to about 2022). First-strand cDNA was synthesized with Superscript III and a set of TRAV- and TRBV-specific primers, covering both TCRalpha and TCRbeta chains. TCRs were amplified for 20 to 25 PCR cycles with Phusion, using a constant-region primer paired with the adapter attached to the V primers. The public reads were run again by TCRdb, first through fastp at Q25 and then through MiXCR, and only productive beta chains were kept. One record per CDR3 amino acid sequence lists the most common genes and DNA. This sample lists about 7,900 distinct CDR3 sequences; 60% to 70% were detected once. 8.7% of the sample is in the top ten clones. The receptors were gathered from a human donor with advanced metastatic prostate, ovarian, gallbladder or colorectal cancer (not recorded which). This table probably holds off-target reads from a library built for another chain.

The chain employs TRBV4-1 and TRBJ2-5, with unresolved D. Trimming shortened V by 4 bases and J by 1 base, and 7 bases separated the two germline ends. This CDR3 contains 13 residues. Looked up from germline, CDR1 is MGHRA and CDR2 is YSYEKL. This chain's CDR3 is CASSPAVQETQYF. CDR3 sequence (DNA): TGCGCCAGCAGCCCGGCGGTCCAAGAGACCCAGTACTTC.

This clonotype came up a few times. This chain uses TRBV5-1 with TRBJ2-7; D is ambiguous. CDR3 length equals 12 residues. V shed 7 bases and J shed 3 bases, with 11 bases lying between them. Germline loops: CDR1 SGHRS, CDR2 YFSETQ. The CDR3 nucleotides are TGCGCCAGCGGCAATAACGACTACGAGCAGTACTTC. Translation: CASGNNDYEQYF.

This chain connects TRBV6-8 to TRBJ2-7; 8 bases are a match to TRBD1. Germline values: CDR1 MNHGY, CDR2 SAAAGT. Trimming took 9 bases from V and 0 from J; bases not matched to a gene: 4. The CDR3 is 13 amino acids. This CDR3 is CARTGVHSYEQYF. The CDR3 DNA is TGTGCCAGGACAGGGGTCCACTCCTACGAGCAGTACTTC.

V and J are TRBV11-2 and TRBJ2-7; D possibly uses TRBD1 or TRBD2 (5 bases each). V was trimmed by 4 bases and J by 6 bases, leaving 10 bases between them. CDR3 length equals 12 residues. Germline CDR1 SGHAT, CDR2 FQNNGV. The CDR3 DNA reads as TGTGCCAGCAGCTCAGCAGGGACCGAGCAGTACTTC. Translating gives CASSSAGTEQYF.

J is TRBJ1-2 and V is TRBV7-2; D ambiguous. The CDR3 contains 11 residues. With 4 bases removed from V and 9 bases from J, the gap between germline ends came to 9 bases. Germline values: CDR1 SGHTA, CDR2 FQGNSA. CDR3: CASSSDPSYTF. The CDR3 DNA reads TGTGCCAGCAGCTCCGACCCGAGCTACACCTTC.

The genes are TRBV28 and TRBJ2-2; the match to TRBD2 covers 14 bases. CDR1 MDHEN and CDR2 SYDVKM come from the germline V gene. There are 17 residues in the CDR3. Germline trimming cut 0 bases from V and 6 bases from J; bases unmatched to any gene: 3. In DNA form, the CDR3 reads TGTGCCAGCAGTTTATGGCGACTAGCGGGAGGGCCCGGGGAGCTGTTTTTT. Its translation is CASSLWRLAGGPGELFF.

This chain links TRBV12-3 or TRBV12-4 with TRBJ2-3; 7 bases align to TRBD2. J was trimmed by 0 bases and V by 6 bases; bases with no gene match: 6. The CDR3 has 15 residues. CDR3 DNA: TGTGCCAGCAGCCATGGCGGGGGTAGCACAGATACGCAGTATTTT. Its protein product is CASSHGGGSTDTQYF.

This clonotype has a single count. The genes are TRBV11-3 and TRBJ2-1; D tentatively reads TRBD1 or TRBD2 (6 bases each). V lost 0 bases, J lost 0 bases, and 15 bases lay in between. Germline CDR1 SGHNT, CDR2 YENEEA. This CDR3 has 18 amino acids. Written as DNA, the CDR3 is TGTGCCAGCAGCTTAGATCAAGGGGGGTCAAGCTCCTACAATGAGCAGTTCTTC. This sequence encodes CASSLDQGGSSSYNEQFF.

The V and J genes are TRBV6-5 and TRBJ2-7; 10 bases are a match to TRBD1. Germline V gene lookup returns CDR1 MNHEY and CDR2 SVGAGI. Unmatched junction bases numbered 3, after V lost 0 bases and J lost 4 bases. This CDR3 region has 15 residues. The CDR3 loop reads CASSYSTGGRYEQYF. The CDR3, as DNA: TGTGCCAGCAGTTACTCGACAGGGGGCCGGTACGAGCAGTACTTC.

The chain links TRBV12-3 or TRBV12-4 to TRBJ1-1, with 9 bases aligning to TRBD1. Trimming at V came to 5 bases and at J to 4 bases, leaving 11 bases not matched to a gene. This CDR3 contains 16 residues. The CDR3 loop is CASSPYRGRYGTEAFF. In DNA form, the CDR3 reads TGTGCCAGCAGTCCTTACAGGGGGCGTTATGGCACTGAAGCTTTCTTT.

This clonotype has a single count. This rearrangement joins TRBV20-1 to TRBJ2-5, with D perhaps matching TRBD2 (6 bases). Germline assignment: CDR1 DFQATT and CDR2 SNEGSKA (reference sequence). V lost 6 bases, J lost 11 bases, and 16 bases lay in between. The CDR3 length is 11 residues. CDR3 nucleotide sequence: TGCAGTGCCGCAGTCGGGGACTCACAGTACTTC. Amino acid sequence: CSAAVGDSQYF.

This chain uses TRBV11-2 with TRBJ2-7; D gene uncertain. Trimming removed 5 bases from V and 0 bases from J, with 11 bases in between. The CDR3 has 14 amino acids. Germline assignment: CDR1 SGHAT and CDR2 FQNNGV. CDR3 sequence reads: CASSPGLSSYEQYF. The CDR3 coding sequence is TGTGCCAGCAGCCCGGGTCTCAGCTCCTACGAGCAGTACTTC.

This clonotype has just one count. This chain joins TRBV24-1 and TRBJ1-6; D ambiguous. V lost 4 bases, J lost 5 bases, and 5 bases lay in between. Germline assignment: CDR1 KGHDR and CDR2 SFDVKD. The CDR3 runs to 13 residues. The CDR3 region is CATSDQHNSPLHF. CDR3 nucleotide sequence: TGTGCCACCAGTGACCAACATAATTCACCCCTCCACTTT.

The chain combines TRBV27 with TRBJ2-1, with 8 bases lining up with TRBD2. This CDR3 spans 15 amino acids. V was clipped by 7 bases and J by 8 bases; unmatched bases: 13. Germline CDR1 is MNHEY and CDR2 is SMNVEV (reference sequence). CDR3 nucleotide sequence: TGTGCCAGCAAGAGGGAGGGAATAGCGGGATATGAGCAGTTCTTC. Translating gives CASKREGIAGYEQFF.

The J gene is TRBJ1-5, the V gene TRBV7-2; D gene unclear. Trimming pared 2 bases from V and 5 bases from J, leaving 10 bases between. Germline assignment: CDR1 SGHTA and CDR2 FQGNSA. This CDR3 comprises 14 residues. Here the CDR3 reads CASSLNGPDQPQHF. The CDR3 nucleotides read TGTGCCAGCAGCTTAAACGGGCCCGATCAGCCCCAGCATTTT.

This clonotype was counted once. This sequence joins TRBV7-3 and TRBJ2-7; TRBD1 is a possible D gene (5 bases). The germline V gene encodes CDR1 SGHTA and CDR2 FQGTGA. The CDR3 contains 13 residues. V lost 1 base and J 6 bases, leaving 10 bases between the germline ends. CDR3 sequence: CASSLKAGSEQYF. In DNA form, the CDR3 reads TGTGCCAGCAGCTTAAAGGCAGGGTCCGAGCAGTACTTC.

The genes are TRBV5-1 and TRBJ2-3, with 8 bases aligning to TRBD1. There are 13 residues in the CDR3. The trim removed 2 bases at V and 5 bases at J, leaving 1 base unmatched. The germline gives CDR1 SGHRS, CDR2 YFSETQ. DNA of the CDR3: TGCGCCAGCAGCTTACAGGGGGGAGATACGCAGTATTTT. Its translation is CASSLQGGDTQYF.

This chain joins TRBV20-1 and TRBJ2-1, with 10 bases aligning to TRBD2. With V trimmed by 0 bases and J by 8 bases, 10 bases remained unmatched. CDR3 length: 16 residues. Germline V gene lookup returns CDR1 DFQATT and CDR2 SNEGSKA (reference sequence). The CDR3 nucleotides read TGCAGTGCTAGAGATCGGTCTAGCGGGAGTATCTATGAGCAGTTCTTC. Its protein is CSARDRSSGSIYEQFF.

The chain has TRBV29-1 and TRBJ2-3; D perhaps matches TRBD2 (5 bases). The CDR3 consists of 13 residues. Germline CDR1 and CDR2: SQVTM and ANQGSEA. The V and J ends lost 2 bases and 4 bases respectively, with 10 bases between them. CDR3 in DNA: TGCAGCGTTGAACCCGAGGGCGCAGATACGCAGTATTTT. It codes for CSVEPEGADTQYF.

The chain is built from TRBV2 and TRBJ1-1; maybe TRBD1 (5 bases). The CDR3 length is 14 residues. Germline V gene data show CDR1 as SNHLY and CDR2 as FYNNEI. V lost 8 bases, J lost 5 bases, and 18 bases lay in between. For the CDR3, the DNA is TGTGCCAGCGTGAAGGGGTCGTTGGAAACTGAAGCTTTCTTT. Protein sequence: CASVKGSLETEAFF.

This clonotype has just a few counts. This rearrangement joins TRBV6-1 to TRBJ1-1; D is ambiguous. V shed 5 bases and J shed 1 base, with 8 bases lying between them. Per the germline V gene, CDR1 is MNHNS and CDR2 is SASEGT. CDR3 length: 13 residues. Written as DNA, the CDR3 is TGTGCCAGCAGTCAAAAGGGGAACACTGAAGCTTTCTTT. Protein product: CASSQKGNTEAFF.

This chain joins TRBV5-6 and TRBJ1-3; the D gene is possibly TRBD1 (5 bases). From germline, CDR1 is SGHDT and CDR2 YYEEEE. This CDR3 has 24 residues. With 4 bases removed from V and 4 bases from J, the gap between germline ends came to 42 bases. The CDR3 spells CASSAYRYSTSRRGPPRNGNTIYF. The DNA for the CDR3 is TGTGCCAGCAGCGCCTACCGATATTCGACCTCTCGTCGGGGACCCCCGCGGAACGGAAACACCATATATTTT.

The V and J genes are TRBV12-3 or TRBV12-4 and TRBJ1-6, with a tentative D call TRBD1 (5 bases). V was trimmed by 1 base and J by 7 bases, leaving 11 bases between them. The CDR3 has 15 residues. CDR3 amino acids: CASSLVGVNNSPLHF. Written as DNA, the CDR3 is TGTGCCAGCAGTTTAGTAGGGGTCAACAATTCACCCCTCCACTTT.